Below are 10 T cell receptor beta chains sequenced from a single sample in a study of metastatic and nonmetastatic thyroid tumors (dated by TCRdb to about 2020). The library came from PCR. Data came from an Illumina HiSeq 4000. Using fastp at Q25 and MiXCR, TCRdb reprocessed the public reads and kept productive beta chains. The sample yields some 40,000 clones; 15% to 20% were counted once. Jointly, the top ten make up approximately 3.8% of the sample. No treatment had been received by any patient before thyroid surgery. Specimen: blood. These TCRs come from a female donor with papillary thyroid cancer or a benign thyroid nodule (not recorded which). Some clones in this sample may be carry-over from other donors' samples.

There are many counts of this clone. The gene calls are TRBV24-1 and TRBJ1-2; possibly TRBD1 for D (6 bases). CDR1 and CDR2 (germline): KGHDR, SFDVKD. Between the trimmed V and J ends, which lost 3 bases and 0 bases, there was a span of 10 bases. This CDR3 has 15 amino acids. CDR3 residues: CATSDPGASNYGYTF. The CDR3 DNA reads TGTGCCACCAGTGATCCAGGGGCCTCTAACTATGGCTACACCTTC.

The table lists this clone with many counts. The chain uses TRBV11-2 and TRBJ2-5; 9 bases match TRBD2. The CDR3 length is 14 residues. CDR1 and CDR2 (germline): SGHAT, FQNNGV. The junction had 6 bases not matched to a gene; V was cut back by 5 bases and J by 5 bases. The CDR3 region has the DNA TGTGCCAGCAGCCGCGGGACTAGCTGGGAGACCCAGTACTTC. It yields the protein CASSRGTSWETQYF.

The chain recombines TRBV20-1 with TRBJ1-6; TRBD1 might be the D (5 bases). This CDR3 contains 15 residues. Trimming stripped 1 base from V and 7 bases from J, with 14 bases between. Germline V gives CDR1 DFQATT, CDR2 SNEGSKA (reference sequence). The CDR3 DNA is TGCAGTGCTAGAGGGGGGGTGGTAAGCAATTCACCCCTCCACTTT. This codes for CSARGGVVSNSPLHF.

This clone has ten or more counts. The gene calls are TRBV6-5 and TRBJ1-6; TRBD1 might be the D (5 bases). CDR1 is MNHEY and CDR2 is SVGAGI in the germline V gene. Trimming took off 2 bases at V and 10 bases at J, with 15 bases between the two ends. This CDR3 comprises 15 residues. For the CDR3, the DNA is TGTGCCAGCAGTTACAAACCGGGACTGATATCACCCCTCCACTTT. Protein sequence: CASSYKPGLISPLHF.

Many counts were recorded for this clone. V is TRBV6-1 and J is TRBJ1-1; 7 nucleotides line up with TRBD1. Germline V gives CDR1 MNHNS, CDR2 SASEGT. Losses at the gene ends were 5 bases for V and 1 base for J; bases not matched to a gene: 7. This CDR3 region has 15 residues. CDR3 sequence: CASSPGDSSNTEAFF. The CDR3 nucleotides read TGTGCCAGCAGTCCGGGGGACAGTTCGAACACTGAAGCTTTCTTT.

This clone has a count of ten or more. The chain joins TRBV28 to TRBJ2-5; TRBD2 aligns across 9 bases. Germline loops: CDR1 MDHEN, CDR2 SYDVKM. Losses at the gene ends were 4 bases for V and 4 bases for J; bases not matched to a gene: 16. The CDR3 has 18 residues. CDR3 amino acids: CASSSDLELAGAVETQYF. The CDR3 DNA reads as TGTGCCAGCAGTTCGGACCTCGAGTTAGCGGGAGCAGTAGAGACCCAGTACTTC.

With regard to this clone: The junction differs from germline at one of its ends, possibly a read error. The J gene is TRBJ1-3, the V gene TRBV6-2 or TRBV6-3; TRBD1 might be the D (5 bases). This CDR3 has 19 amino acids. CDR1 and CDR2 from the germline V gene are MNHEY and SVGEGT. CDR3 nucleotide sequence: TGTGCCAGCCGAAAAGTCGTGGGGCCGACAGTTTTCTCTGTAAACACCATATATTTT. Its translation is CASRKVVGPTVFSVNTIYF.

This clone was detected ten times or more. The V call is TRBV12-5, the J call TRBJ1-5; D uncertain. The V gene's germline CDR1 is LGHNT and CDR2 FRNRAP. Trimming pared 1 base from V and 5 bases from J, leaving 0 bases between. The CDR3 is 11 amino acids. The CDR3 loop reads CASGLDQPQHF. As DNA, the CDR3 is TGTGCTAGTGGTTTGGATCAGCCCCAGCATTTT.

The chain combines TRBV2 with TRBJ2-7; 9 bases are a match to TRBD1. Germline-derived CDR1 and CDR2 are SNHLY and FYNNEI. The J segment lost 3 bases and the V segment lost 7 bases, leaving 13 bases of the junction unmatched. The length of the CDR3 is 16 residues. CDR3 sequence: CASISASGTGNYEQYF. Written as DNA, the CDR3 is TGTGCCAGCATTTCCGCTTCGGGGACAGGGAACTACGAGCAGTACTTC.

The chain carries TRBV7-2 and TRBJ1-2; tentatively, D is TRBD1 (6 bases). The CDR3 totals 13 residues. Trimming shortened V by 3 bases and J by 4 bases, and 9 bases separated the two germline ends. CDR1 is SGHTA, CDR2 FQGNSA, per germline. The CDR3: CASSLGAAYGYTF. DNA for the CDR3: TGTGCCAGCAGCTTGGGGGCAGCCTATGGCTACACCTTC.